The clone carrying this T cell receptor beta chain was counted many times. Its antigen is unknown. The source of the sample is a study of blood T cells in healthy people across ages. Overall study context: The capture of about one barcoded beta molecule per two T cells was achieved by template switching.

General study points: PBMCs were not sorted, which prevented a conclusive comparison of naive versus antigen-experienced cells. Across samples, TCR beta diversity tracked strongly with naive T cell percentage. The study regarded diversity estimates from one million T cells as underestimates.

It was with a sample-barcoded 5' primer and a J-beta primer mix that a second PCR of roughly 7 to 12 cycles was run. TCRdb re-called the 5' RACE reads through MiXCR, storing one row per CDR3 protein. Seen here are approximately 810,000 distinct CDR3 sequences, around 26% observed once, and the top ten hold around a sixth. This sequence was found in an elderly woman in good health. The specimen was blood.

Here the CDR3 reads CATSDFLAAGDRTDTQYF. CDR3 DNA: TGTGCCACCAGTGATTTCCTGGCAGCGGGGGATCGGACAGATACGCAGTATTTT. This chain joins TRBV24-1 and TRBJ2-3; 8 positions agree with TRBD2. Per germline, CDR1 KGHDR and CDR2 SFDVKD. V shed 1 base and J 3 bases; nucleotides not matched to a gene: 11. The CDR3 length is 18 residues.